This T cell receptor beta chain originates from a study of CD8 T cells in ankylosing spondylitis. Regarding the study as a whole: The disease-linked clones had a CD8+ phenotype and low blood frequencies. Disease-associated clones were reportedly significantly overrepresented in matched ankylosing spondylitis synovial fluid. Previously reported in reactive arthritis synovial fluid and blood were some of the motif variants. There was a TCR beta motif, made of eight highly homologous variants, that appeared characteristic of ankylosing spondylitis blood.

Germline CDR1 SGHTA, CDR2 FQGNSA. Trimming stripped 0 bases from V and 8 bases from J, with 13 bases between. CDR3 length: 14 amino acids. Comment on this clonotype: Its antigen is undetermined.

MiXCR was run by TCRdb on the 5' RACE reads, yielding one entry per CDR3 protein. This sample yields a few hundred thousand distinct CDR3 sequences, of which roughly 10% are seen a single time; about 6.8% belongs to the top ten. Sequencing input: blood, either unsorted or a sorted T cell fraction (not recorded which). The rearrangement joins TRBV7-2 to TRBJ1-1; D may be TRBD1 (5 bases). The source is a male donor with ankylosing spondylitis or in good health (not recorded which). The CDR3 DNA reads TGTGCCAGCAGCTTAGCCGGGGGGGGTAGGGAAGCTTTCTTT. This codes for CASSLAGGGREAFF.